These 2 T cell receptor beta chains share one sample of origin, sequenced in a study of blood T cell repertoires in COVID-19. Clones were sequenced by immunoSEQ multiplex PCR, and TCRdb holds only the in-frame ones, with some missing. Here the sample spans 150,000 to 200,000 clones, 85% to 90% being singletons. Sequencing was carried out using peripheral blood. All receptors derive from a man between 18 and 35 years old with active or convalescent COVID-19.

J is TRBJ2-3 and V is TRBV27; the D gene is possibly TRBD1 (6 bases). Germline V lookup: CDR1 MNHEY, CDR2 SMNVEV (reference sequence). V gave up 5 bases and J gave up 8 bases, with 26 bases separating them. This CDR3 region has 17 residues. CDR3 residues: CASSPEQGSPISATQYF. CDR3 coding DNA: TGTGCCAGCAGTCCGGAGCAGGGGAGCCCGATCTCCGCTACGCAGTATTTT.

This chain uses TRBV4-2 with TRBJ2-5, with TRBD2 matching 7 bases. The CDR3 runs to 14 residues. Germline V gene lookup returns CDR1 LGHNA and CDR2 YNFKEQ. V trimming: 0 bases; J trimming: 3 bases; junction bases outside the gene matches: 1. CDR3 residues: CASSQDAGEETQYF. Written as DNA, the CDR3 is TGTGCCAGCAGCCAAGATGCGGGGGAAGAGACCCAGTACTTC.